A single sample gave rise to the 5 T cell receptor beta chains below, sequenced in a study of glioma-infiltrating T cells after dendritic cell vaccination (dated by TCRdb to the mid-2010s). Receptor amplification or capture employed the immunoSEQ multiplex PCR assay. TCRdb carries this immuneACCESS record with in-frame sequences only. Its versions omit some clonotypes, under half of them owing to an unresolved V gene in the studies checked, with the rest unexplained. This sample comprises 75,000 to 100,000 clones, about 79% of them detected only once. Of the sample, roughly 5.6% falls within the top ten clones. This specimen consisted of blood, obtained before dendritic cell vaccination. These TCRs come from a human donor with glioblastoma.

The chain combines TRBV28 with TRBJ2-7, with a possible D match to TRBD2 (6 bases). CDR3 length: 13 residues. V was pared by 2 bases and J by 6 bases, with 11 bases between. The germline V gene encodes CDR1 MDHEN and CDR2 SYDVKM. As DNA, the CDR3 is TGTGCCAGCAGTTTAACTAGCTTAGGCGAGCAGTACTTC. Residues: CASSLTSLGEQYF.

The chain is built from TRBV5-5 and TRBJ1-1, with D unresolved. CDR3 size: 15 residues. Per germline, CDR1 SGHKS and CDR2 YYEKEE (reference sequence). The ends were cut back, 1 base at V and 3 bases at J, with 13 bases in the middle. The CDR3 DNA follows: TGTGCCAGCAGCTTGCCAACTGCCTTTTACACTGAAGCTTTCTTT. It yields the protein CASSLPTAFYTEAFF.

J is TRBJ2-1 and V is TRBV7-3; a weak D match, TRBD1 (6 bases). This CDR3 is built from 13 residues. The V and J ends lost 2 bases and 8 bases respectively, with 10 bases between them. Germline CDR1 reads SGHTA; CDR2 reads FQGTGA. The DNA of the CDR3 is TGTGCCAGCAGCTTAGAACAGGGAGATGAGCAGTTCTTC. This encodes CASSLEQGDEQFF.

V is TRBV2 and J is TRBJ2-1; 8 bases align to TRBD2. The CDR3 runs 14 residues. Per the germline V gene, CDR1 is SNHLY and CDR2 is FYNNEI. V was clipped by 11 bases and J by 0 bases; unmatched bases: 6. The CDR3 here is CARSGTPSYNEQFF. In nucleotides, the CDR3 is TGTGCCCGTAGCGGGACTCCCTCCTACAATGAGCAGTTCTTC.

V gene TRBV19 combines with J gene TRBJ1-1, with D perhaps TRBD1 (6 bases). Germline V gives CDR1 LNHDA, CDR2 SQIVND (reference sequence). The CDR3 sequence is 14 residues long. V was shortened by 5 bases and J by 1 base, with 11 bases between the two germline ends. CDR3 in DNA: TGTGCCAGTAGTGCACAGGGTACGAACACTGAAGCTTTCTTT. This sequence encodes CASSAQGTNTEAFF.